The T cell receptor (beta chain) described here comes from a study of cytomegalovirus exposure and HLA in healthy donors. Repertoires were generated with immunoSEQ multiplex PCR, while TCRdb's copy carries only in-frame clones and drops some. The sample has tens of thousands of clones; approximately 94% are singletons. This CDR3 spans 15 amino acids. CDR1 and CDR2 (germline): MDHEN, SYDVKM. V was cut by 1 base and J by 4 bases, with 12 bases left in between. The sequenced material came from PBMCs. The J gene is TRBJ2-3, the V gene TRBV28; a possible D gene is TRBD2 (6 bases). The sequence was obtained from a young man in good health and CMV-seropositive. CDR3 protein: CASSLSEGTSDTQYF. CDR3 DNA sequence: TGTGCCAGCAGTTTATCGGAGGGAACCTCAGATACGCAGTATTTT.